These T cell receptor beta chains were read from a single sample in a study of T cells in localized non-small cell lung cancer. Some clones are missing from TCRdb's copy, which holds only in-frame ones; the method was immunoSEQ multiplex PCR. The sample includes about 1,300 clones, approximately 30% of them seen just once. Sequencing was performed on lung tumor tissue, taken before any cancer treatment. These receptors were obtained from a male donor aged 60 or over with stage I lung adenocarcinoma. Both conserved end residues are part of each CDR3. Fields, in order: CDR3 DNA, CDR3 protein, D gene, clone size, V gene, J gene. D genes are given only for firm matches. Clone size is stated in some rows and not others, as once, few, many or a class when expanded.

cdr3_nt: TGTGCCAGCAGCTTAGGGGTGGGTGACAAAAGCTACACCTTC; cdr3_aa: CASSLGVGDKSYTF; d_call: NA; clone_size: few; v_call: TRBV11-3; j_call: TRBJ1-2
cdr3_nt: TGTGCCAGCAGTTTGGAGGGACTTGGGTACAATGAGCAGTTCTTC; cdr3_aa: CASSLEGLGYNEQFF; d_call: NA; clone_size: NA; v_call: TRBV28; j_call: TRBJ2-1
cdr3_nt: TGTGCCAGCAGCCAAGTGAGGGGGATAGTCTACGAGCAGTACTTC; cdr3_aa: CASSQVRGIVYEQYF; d_call: NA; clone_size: NA; v_call: TRBV14; j_call: TRBJ2-7
cdr3_nt: TGCGCCAGCAGCTTGGGAGCGGCTAGCGAATTCTACAATGAGCAGTTCTTC; cdr3_aa: CASSLGAASEFYNEQFF; d_call: NA; clone_size: NA; v_call: TRBV5-1; j_call: TRBJ2-1
cdr3_nt: TGTGCCAGCAAGACAGGGGAACAGCCCCAGCATTTT; cdr3_aa: CASKTGEQPQHF; d_call: TRBD1; clone_size: NA; v_call: TRBV6-8; j_call: TRBJ1-5
cdr3_nt: TGTGCCAGTAGTATAGATTCACTGAGGGGCCTCTCCTACAATGAGCAGTTCTTC; cdr3_aa: CASSIDSLRGLSYNEQFF; d_call: NA; clone_size: NA; v_call: TRBV19; j_call: TRBJ2-1
cdr3_nt: TGTGCCAGCAGGAGTGGAGGAGGGGGCGACCAACCTAACTATGGCTACACCTTC; cdr3_aa: CASRSGGGGDQPNYGYTF; d_call: TRBD1; clone_size: few; v_call: TRBV11-3; j_call: TRBJ1-2
cdr3_nt: TGTGCCAGCAGCCCAGGACTAGCGGGGGGCACAGATACGCAGTATTTT; cdr3_aa: CASSPGLAGGTDTQYF; d_call: TRBD2; clone_size: NA; v_call: TRBV11-3; j_call: TRBJ2-3
cdr3_nt: TGTGCCAGCTCAGTTCAGGGAAAGCGCACAGATACGCAGTATTTT; cdr3_aa: CASSVQGKRTDTQYF; d_call: NA; clone_size: NA; v_call: TRBV18; j_call: TRBJ2-3
cdr3_nt: TGTGCCAGCAGTGAAGCGGACAGGCCCTACAATGAGCAGTTCTTC; cdr3_aa: CASSEADRPYNEQFF; d_call: TRBD1; clone_size: NA; v_call: TRBV25-1; j_call: TRBJ2-1
cdr3_nt: TGCGCCAGCAGCCGGGGACAGGGGACTATTCCGGCTGAAGCTTTCTTT; cdr3_aa: CASSRGQGTIPAEAFF; d_call: TRBD1; clone_size: NA; v_call: TRBV5-1; j_call: TRBJ1-1
cdr3_nt: TGCGCCAGCAGCCCGGAGGGTGCAGGGTCCCATGGCTACACCTTC; cdr3_aa: CASSPEGAGSHGYTF; d_call: NA; clone_size: NA; v_call: TRBV5-1; j_call: TRBJ1-2
cdr3_nt: TGTGCCAGCAGCACGGGGACTAGCGGGCCCTACGAGCAGTACTTC; cdr3_aa: CASSTGTSGPYEQYF; d_call: TRBD2; clone_size: few; v_call: TRBV6-8; j_call: TRBJ2-7
cdr3_nt: TGTGCCAGCAGTGCCGGGACAGGGATGGAAAAACTGTTTTTT; cdr3_aa: CASSAGTGMEKLFF; d_call: TRBD1; clone_size: few; v_call: TRBV28; j_call: TRBJ1-4
cdr3_nt: TGTGCCAGCAGCAAAGCCGACAGGGGAGGCACTGAAGCTTTCTTT; cdr3_aa: CASSKADRGGTEAFF; d_call: TRBD1; clone_size: NA; v_call: TRBV11-3; j_call: TRBJ1-1
cdr3_nt: TGCGCCAGCAGCGAGGGACCGAGAACGAACACCGGGGAGCTGTTTTTT; cdr3_aa: CASSEGPRTNTGELFF; d_call: NA; clone_size: few; v_call: TRBV5-1; j_call: TRBJ2-2
cdr3_nt: TGTGCCAGCACCGTTCCGGGACAGTCCTACGAGCAGTACTTC; cdr3_aa: CASTVPGQSYEQYF; d_call: TRBD1; clone_size: NA; v_call: TRBV6-8; j_call: TRBJ2-7
cdr3_nt: TGTGCCAGCAGCTTAACGGAGAGCACAGATACGCAGTATTTT; cdr3_aa: CASSLTESTDTQYF; d_call: NA; clone_size: large; v_call: TRBV11-3; j_call: TRBJ2-3
cdr3_nt: TGTGCCAGCAGCGCCCGACAGGGTGGAGAAAAACTGTTTTTT; cdr3_aa: CASSARQGGEKLFF; d_call: TRBD1; clone_size: few; v_call: TRBV11-3; j_call: TRBJ1-4
cdr3_nt: TGTGCCAGCAGCATCTGGGACCCGCGGGACGAGCAGTACTTC; cdr3_aa: CASSIWDPRDEQYF; d_call: NA; clone_size: few; v_call: TRBV6-8; j_call: TRBJ2-7
cdr3_nt: TGTGCCAGCAAGAGGACGGAGCAAGAGACCCAGTACTTC; cdr3_aa: CASKRTEQETQYF; d_call: NA; clone_size: few; v_call: TRBV9; j_call: TRBJ2-5
cdr3_nt: TGTGCCAGCAGCCAGACTAGCGGGAGGGCGGAGACCCAGTACTTC; cdr3_aa: CASSQTSGRAETQYF; d_call: TRBD2; clone_size: few; v_call: TRBV11-3; j_call: TRBJ2-5
cdr3_nt: TGTGCCAGCGGACCACACCGCGGTGAGCAGTTCTTC; cdr3_aa: CASGPHRGEQFF; d_call: NA; clone_size: NA; v_call: TRBV6-7; j_call: TRBJ2-1
cdr3_nt: TGTGCCAGCAGTTATGTAAAGGGGGCGACAAGACCCCAGCATTTT; cdr3_aa: CASSYVKGATRPQHF; d_call: TRBD1; clone_size: NA; v_call: TRBV28; j_call: TRBJ1-5
cdr3_nt: TGTGCCAGCAGCCAAGGGTATGCTTTAACAGGGGTGAACACTGAAGCTTTCTTT; cdr3_aa: CASSQGYALTGVNTEAFF; d_call: TRBD1; clone_size: NA; v_call: TRBV14; j_call: TRBJ1-1
cdr3_nt: TGTGCCAGCTCACCACCTCAGGACAGGGACGGACCCCAGCATTTT; cdr3_aa: CASSPPQDRDGPQHF; d_call: TRBD1; clone_size: few; v_call: TRBV18; j_call: TRBJ1-5
cdr3_nt: TGCGCCAGCAGCGATCTGACAGCAAACACTGAAGCTTTCTTT; cdr3_aa: CASSDLTANTEAFF; d_call: NA; clone_size: NA; v_call: TRBV5-1; j_call: TRBJ1-1
cdr3_nt: TGTGCCAGCAGTCGGACAGGAGCGAACACCGGGGAGCTGTTTTTT; cdr3_aa: CASSRTGANTGELFF; d_call: TRBD1; clone_size: NA; v_call: TRBV6-8; j_call: TRBJ2-2
cdr3_nt: TGTGCCAGCAGCCAACAGGGGGCGAACTCTGGAAACACCATATATTTT; cdr3_aa: CASSQQGANSGNTIYF; d_call: TRBD1; clone_size: medium-sized; v_call: TRBV11-3; j_call: TRBJ1-3
cdr3_nt: TGCGCCAGCAGCCCGGACCCCGGCTCGAACACCGGGGAGCTGTTTTTT; cdr3_aa: CASSPDPGSNTGELFF; d_call: NA; clone_size: NA; v_call: TRBV5-1; j_call: TRBJ2-2
cdr3_nt: TGTGCTAGTGGTTTGGATAGCGGGGGGTTAAACACCGGGGAGCTGTTTTTT; cdr3_aa: CASGLDSGGLNTGELFF; d_call: TRBD2; clone_size: NA; v_call: TRBV12-5; j_call: TRBJ2-2
cdr3_nt: TGTGCCAGCAGGCCCAAGGACGGGAGGGGGAAGAATGAGCAGTTCTTC; cdr3_aa: CASRPKDGRGKNEQFF; d_call: TRBD2; clone_size: large; v_call: TRBV6-8; j_call: TRBJ2-1
cdr3_nt: TGTGCCAGCAGTGGGGAAGGGGGGAATAGCAATCAGCCCCAGCATTTT; cdr3_aa: CASSGEGGNSNQPQHF; d_call: NA; clone_size: few; v_call: TRBV6-8; j_call: TRBJ1-5
cdr3_nt: TGTGCCAGCTCACCCGGGACGGAGAACACTGAAGCTTTCTTT; cdr3_aa: CASSPGTENTEAFF; d_call: NA; clone_size: large; v_call: TRBV18; j_call: TRBJ1-1
cdr3_nt: TGTGCCAGCAGCACCGTATGGGGGGGGACGGAGACCCAGTACTTC; cdr3_aa: CASSTVWGGTETQYF; d_call: TRBD2; clone_size: NA; v_call: TRBV28; j_call: TRBJ2-5
cdr3_nt: TGTGCCAGCAAGACTGAGGGCGAAAAACTGTTTTTT; cdr3_aa: CASKTEGEKLFF; d_call: NA; clone_size: few; v_call: TRBV12-5; j_call: TRBJ1-4
cdr3_nt: TGTGCCAGCAGCCAACGGACTAGCGGGAGAGACGAGCAGTTCTTC; cdr3_aa: CASSQRTSGRDEQFF; d_call: TRBD2; clone_size: medium-sized; v_call: TRBV11-3; j_call: TRBJ2-1
cdr3_nt: TGTGCCATCAGTGGCGCGGGAACAGAGACCCAGTACTTC; cdr3_aa: CAISGAGTETQYF; d_call: NA; clone_size: NA; v_call: TRBV6-8; j_call: TRBJ2-5
cdr3_nt: TGTGCCAGCAGCTTTCTAGCGGGAGCCGGCTACAATGAGCAGTTCTTC; cdr3_aa: CASSFLAGAGYNEQFF; d_call: TRBD2; clone_size: medium-sized; v_call: TRBV11-3; j_call: TRBJ2-1
cdr3_nt: TGTGCCAGCTCACCTATACCTCATGGGACAGGGAACACCGGGGAGCTGTTTTTT; cdr3_aa: CASSPIPHGTGNTGELFF; d_call: TRBD1; clone_size: NA; v_call: TRBV18; j_call: TRBJ2-2
cdr3_nt: TGTGCCTGGACTTCTATACGCCGTGGGAGCTCTGGAAACACCATATATTTT; cdr3_aa: CAWTSIRRGSSGNTIYF; d_call: NA; clone_size: NA; v_call: TRBV30; j_call: TRBJ1-3
cdr3_nt: TGCGCCAGCAGCTCCGGGACAGGGGTCAATGAGCAGTTCTTC; cdr3_aa: CASSSGTGVNEQFF; d_call: NA; clone_size: few; v_call: TRBV1; j_call: TRBJ2-1
cdr3_nt: TGTGCCAGCAGTTCCGGACAGGAGTCTAAGCAGTACTTC; cdr3_aa: CASSSGQESKQYF; d_call: TRBD1; clone_size: medium-sized; v_call: TRBV6-8; j_call: TRBJ2-7
cdr3_nt: TGTGCCAGCACTCGGGATCGCACAGATACGCAGTATTTT; cdr3_aa: CASTRDRTDTQYF; d_call: NA; clone_size: few; v_call: TRBV12-5; j_call: TRBJ2-3
cdr3_nt: TGTGCCAGCAGTCTACGGACGGCAATGGGGGAAGCTTTCTTT; cdr3_aa: CASSLRTAMGEAFF; d_call: NA; clone_size: NA; v_call: TRBV28; j_call: TRBJ1-1
cdr3_nt: TGTGCCAGCAGCTTAGCGTTAGCGGGGGGGGCAGATACGCAGTATTTT; cdr3_aa: CASSLALAGGADTQYF; d_call: TRBD2; clone_size: NA; v_call: TRBV7-6; j_call: TRBJ2-3
cdr3_nt: TGCGCCAGCAGCCAAGATTTGATGGGAGACAAGGGAGAGACCCAGTACTTC; cdr3_aa: CASSQDLMGDKGETQYF; d_call: NA; clone_size: NA; v_call: TRBV4-1; j_call: TRBJ2-5
cdr3_nt: TGTGCCAGCAGTGATCAGGGTTTATATGGCTACACCTTC; cdr3_aa: CASSDQGLYGYTF; d_call: NA; clone_size: few; v_call: TRBV28; j_call: TRBJ1-2